This T cell receptor beta chain was obtained from a study of long-term antiretroviral therapy in people with HIV. V shed 4 bases and J 0 bases; nucleotides not matched to a gene: 16. Germline values: CDR1 SGDLS, CDR2 YYNGEE. CDR3 length: 19 residues. A v3.0 immunoSEQ assay was performed at survey level. Clones were read by immunoSEQ multiplex PCR, and TCRdb kept only the in-frame ones, dropping some. The table records about 28,000 clones, 75% to 90% of them present only once. Study-level points and caveats: Diversity went up after ART and still fell short of transplant donor controls. Repertoires in HIV (unlike those of controls) had narrower CDR3 length ranges. Clones expanded before ART dominated the repertoire at all time points.

Turning to this clone: Its specificity is not known.

The J gene is TRBJ2-3, the V gene TRBV9, with 8 positions matching TRBD1. The sample here was unsorted PBMCs, taken about 2.7 years after starting antiretroviral therapy. The receptor comes from a young man with HIV. This CDR3 is CASSPRDRSWALSTDTQYF. CDR3 DNA: TGTGCCAGCAGCCCCCGGGACAGGTCCTGGGCCCTTAGCACAGATACGCAGTATTTT.